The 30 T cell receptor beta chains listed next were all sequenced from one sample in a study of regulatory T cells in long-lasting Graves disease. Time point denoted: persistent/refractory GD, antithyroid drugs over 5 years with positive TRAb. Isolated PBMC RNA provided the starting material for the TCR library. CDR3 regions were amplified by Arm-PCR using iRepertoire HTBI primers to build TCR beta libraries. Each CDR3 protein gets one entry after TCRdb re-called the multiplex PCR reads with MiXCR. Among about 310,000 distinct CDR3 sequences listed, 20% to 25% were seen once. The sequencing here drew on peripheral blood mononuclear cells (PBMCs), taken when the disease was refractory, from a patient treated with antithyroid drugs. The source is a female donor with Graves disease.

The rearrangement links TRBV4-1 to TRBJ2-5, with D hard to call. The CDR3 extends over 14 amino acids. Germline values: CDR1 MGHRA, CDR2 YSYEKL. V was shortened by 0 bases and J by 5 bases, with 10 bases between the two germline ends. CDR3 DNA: TGCGCCAGCAGCCAAGATCGCCGAGTGGAGACCCAGTACTTC. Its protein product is CASSQDRRVETQYF.

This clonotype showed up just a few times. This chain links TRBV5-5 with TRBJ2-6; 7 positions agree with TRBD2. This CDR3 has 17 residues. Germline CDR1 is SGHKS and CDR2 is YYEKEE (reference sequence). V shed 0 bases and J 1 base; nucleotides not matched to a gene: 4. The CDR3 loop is CASSLVGRVSGANVLTF. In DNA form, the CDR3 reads TGTGCCAGCAGCTTGGTGGGGAGGGTATCTGGGGCCAACGTCCTGACTTTC.

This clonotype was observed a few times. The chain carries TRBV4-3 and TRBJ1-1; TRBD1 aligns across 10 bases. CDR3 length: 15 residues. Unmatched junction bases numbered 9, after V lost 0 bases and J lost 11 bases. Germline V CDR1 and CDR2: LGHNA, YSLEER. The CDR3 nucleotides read TGCGCCAGCAGCCAAGATCTCCGGACAGGGGGAGTCGCTTTCTTT. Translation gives CASSQDLRTGGVAFF.

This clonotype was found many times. The CDR3 reads CASSQGGTGFPEAFF. The CDR3 DNA reads TGTGCCAGCAGCCAAGGGGGAACAGGTTTCCCTGAAGCTTTCTTT. This chain links TRBV3-1 with TRBJ1-1; a possible D gene is TRBD1 (5 bases). Per germline, CDR1 LGHDT and CDR2 YNNKEL (reference sequence). The CDR3 spans 15 residues. V dropped 1 base and J dropped 6 bases, with 15 bases sitting between them.

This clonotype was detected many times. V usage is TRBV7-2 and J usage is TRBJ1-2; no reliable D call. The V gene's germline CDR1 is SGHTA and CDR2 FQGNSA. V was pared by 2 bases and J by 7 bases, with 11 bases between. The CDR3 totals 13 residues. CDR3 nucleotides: TGTGCCAGCAGCTTATCCCTATCAGGTGGCTACACCTTC. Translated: CASSLSLSGGYTF. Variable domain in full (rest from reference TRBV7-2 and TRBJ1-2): GAGVSQSPSNKVTEKGKDVELRCDPISGHTALYWYRQSLGQGLEFLIYFQGNSAPDKSGLPSDRFSAERTGGSVSTLTIQRTQQEDSAVYLCASSLSLSGGYTFGSGTRLTVV.

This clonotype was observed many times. This chain's CDR3 is CASSQDLFEWKKETQYF. The CDR3, as DNA: TGTGCCAGCAGCCAAGATCTTTTTGAGTGGAAGAAGGAGACCCAGTACTTC. This chain joins TRBV3-1 and TRBJ2-5, with D unclear. V gave up 0 bases and J gave up 5 bases, with 19 bases separating them. Germline V gives CDR1 LGHDT, CDR2 YNNKEL (reference sequence). This CDR3 spans 17 amino acids.

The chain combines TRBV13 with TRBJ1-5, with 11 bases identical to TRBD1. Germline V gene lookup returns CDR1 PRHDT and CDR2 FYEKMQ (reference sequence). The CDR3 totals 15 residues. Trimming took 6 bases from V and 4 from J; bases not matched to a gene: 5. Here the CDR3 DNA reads TGTGCCAGCAGTTGGGGGACAGGGGGAAATCAGCCCCAGCATTTT. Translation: CASSWGTGGNQPQHF.

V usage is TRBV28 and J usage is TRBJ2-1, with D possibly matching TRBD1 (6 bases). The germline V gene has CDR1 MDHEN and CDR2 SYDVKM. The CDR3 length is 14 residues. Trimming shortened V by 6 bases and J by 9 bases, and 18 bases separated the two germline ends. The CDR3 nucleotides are TGTGCCAGCAGGACCGGGACGCCGACAGGTGAGCAGTTCTTC. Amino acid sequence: CASRTGTPTGEQFF.

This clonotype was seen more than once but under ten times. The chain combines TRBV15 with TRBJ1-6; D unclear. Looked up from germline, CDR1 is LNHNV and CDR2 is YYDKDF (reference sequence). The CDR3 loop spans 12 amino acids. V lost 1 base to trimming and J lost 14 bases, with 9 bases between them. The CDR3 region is CATSRVGEALHF. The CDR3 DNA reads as TGTGCCACCAGCAGAGTTGGTGAGGCCCTCCACTTT.

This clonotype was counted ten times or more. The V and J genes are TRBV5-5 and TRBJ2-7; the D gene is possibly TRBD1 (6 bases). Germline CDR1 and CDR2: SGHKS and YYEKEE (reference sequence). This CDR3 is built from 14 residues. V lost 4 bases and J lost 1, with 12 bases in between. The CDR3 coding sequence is TGTGCCAGCAGCCCCGGACAGCTATCCTACGAGCAGTACTTC. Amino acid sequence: CASSPGQLSYEQYF.

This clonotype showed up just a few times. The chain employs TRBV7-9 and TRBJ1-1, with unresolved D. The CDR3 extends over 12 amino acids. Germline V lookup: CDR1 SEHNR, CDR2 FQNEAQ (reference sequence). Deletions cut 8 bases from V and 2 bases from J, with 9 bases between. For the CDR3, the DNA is TGTGCCAGCGTTTACAGAAACACTGAAGCTTTCTTT. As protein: CASVYRNTEAFF.

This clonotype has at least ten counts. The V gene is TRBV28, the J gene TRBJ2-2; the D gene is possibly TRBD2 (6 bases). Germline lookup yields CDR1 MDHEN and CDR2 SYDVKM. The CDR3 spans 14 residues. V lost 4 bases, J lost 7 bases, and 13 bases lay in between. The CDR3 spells CASSYRTGSGELFF. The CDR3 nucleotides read TGTGCCAGCAGTTACCGAACCGGGAGCGGGGAGCTGTTTTTT.

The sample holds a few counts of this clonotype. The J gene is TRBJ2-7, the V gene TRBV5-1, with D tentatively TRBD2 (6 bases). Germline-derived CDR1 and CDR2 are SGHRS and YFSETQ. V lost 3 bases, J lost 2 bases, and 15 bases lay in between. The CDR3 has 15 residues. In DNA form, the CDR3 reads TGCGCCAGCAGCTGGACTGGAGCGGGTGCCTACGAGCAGTACTTC. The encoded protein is CASSWTGAGAYEQYF.

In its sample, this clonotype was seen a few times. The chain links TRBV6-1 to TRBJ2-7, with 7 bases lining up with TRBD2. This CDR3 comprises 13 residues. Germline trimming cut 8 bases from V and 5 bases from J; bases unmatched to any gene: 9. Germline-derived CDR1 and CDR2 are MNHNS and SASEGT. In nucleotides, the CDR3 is TGTGCCAGCCGGGCCGCAAGCGGGAACGAGCAGTACTTC. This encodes CASRAASGNEQYF.

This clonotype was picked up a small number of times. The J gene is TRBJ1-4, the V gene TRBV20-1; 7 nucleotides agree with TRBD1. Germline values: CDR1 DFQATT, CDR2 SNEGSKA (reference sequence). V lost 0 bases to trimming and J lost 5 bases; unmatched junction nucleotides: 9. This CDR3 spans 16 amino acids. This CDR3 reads CSARDLWQGGNEKLFF. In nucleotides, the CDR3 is TGCAGTGCTAGAGATCTGTGGCAGGGGGGGAATGAAAAACTGTTTTTT.

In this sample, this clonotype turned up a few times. CDR3 DNA sequence: TGTGCCAGCAGTACTATGACAGGGGGATCCAAAAACATTCAGTACTTC. It translates to CASSTMTGGSKNIQYF. V and J are TRBV6-2 or TRBV6-3 and TRBJ2-4; 9 nucleotides align to TRBD1. CDR1 and CDR2 from the germline V gene are MNHEY and SVGEGT. J lost 2 bases, V lost 5 bases, and 7 bases had no gene match. The CDR3 length is 16 residues.

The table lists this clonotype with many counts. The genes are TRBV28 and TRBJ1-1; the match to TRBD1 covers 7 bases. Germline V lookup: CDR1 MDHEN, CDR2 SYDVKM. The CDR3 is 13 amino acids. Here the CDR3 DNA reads TGTACTACCTCGACAGGGACGAACACTGAAGCTTTCTTT. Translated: CTTSTGTNTEAFF.

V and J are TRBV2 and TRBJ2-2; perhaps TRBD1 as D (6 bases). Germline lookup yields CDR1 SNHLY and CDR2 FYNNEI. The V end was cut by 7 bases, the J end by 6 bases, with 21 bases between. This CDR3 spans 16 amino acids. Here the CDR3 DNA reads TGTGCCAGCAAGCTCGCCCCAGGGGTTGCCTCCGGGGAGCTGTTTTTT. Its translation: CASKLAPGVASGELFF.

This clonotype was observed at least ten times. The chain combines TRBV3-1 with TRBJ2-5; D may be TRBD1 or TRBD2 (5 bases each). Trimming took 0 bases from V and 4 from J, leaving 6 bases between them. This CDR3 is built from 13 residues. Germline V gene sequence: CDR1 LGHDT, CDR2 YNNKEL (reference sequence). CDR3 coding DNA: TGTGCCAGCAGCCAAGAGAGGGGAGAGACCCAGTACTTC. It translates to CASSQERGETQYF.

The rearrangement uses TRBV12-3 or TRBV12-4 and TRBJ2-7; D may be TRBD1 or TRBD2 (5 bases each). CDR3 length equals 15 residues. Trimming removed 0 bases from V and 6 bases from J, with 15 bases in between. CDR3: CASSLAGTASREQYF. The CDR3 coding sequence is TGTGCCAGCAGTTTAGCCGGGACGGCGAGCCGCGAGCAGTACTTC.

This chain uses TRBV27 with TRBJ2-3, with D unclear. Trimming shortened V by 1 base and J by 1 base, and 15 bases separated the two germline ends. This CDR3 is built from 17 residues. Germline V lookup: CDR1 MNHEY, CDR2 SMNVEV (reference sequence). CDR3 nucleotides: TGTGCCAGCAGTTTATTGGCACCAGTGGTCCGCACAGATACGCAGTATTTT. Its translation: CASSLLAPVVRTDTQYF.

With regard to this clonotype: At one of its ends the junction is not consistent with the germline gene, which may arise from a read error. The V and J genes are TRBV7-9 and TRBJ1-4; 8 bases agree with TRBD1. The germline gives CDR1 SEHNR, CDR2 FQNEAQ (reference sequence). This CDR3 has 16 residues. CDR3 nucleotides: TGTGCCAGCAGCTCCCACCGGACAGGGAGGAATGAAGAACTGTTTTTT. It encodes CASSSHRTGRNEELFF.

CDR3 in amino acids: CASSLKDLTGEQYF. In DNA, the CDR3 is TGTGCCAGCAGCTTAAAGGACCTAACCGGGGAGCAGTACTTC. The chain combines TRBV7-9 with TRBJ2-7; D remains unclear. The CDR3 sequence is 14 residues long. V was pared by 2 bases and J by 7 bases, with 15 bases between. Germline values: CDR1 SEHNR, CDR2 FQNEAQ (reference sequence).

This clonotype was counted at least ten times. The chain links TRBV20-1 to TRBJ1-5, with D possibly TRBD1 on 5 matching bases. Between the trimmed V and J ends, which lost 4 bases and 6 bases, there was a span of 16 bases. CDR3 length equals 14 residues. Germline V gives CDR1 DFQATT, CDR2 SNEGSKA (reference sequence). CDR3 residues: CSATRDGDGQPQHF. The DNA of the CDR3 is TGCAGTGCTACCCGGGACGGGGACGGTCAGCCCCAGCATTTT.

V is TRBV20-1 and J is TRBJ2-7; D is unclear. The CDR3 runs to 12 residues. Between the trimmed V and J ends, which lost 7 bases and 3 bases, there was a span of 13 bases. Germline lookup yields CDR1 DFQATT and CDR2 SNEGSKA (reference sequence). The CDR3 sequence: CSGGPSNYEQYF. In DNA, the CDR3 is TGCAGTGGAGGTCCCAGCAACTACGAGCAGTACTTC.

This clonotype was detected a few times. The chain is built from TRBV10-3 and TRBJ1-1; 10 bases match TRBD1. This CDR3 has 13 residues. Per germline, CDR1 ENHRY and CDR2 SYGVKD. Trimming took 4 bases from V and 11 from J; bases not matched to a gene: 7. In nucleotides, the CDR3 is TGTGCCATCAGTGTCGACAGGGGGCCAGGGGCTTTCTTT. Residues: CAISVDRGPGAFF.

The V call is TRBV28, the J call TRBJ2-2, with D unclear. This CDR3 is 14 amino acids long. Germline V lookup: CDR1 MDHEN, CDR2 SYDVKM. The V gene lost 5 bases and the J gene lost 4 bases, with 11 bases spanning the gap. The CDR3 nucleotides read TGTGCCAGCAGTGCGGCAGGACCCACCGGGGAGCTGTTTTTT. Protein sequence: CASSAAGPTGELFF.

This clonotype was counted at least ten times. The DNA of the CDR3 is TGCAGTGCTCCTCGAGGCCGGGGGAGGGCCACTGAAGCTTTCTTT. Translated: CSAPRGRGRATEAFF. This chain links TRBV20-1 with TRBJ1-1; TRBD1 is a possible D gene (5 bases). CDR3 length equals 15 residues. Between the trimmed V and J ends, which lost 5 bases and 4 bases, there was a span of 20 bases. CDR1 and CDR2 (germline): DFQATT, SNEGSKA (reference sequence).

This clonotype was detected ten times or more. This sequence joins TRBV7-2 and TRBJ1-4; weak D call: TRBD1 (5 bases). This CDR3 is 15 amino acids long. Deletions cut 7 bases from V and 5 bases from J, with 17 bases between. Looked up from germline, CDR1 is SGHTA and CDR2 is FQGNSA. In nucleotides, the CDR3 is TGTGCCAGCACCCCCACCGACAGTCAAAATGAAAAACTGTTTTTT. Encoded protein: CASTPTDSQNEKLFF. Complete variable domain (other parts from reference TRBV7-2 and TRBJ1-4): GAGVSQSPSNKVTEKGKDVELRCDPISGHTALYWYRQSLGQGLEFLIYFQGNSAPDKSGLPSDRFSAERTGGSVSTLTIQRTQQEDSAVYLCASTPTDSQNEKLFFGSGTQLSVL.

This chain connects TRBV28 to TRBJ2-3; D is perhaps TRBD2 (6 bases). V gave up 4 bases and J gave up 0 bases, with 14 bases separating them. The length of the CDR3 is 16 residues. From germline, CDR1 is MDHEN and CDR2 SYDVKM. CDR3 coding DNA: TGTGCCAGCAGTTCTCTTAGCGGAGCTAGCACAGATACGCAGTATTTT. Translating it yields CASSSLSGASTDTQYF. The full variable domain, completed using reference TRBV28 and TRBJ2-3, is DVKVTQSSRYLVKRTGEKVFLECVQDMDHENMFWYRQDPGLGLRLIYFSYDVKMKEKGDIPEGYSVSREKKERFSLILESASTNQTSMYLCASSSLSGASTDTQYFGPGTRLTVL.